The 29 T cell receptor beta chains in this list originate from one sample, sequenced in a study of technical replicates of blood from a few donors. The table came from immunoSEQ multiplex PCR; TCRdb's copy has only in-frame clones and leaves some out. In the table there are around 80,000 clones, roughly 90% of which are singletons. Sample: T cells isolated from PBMCs. The receptors were gathered from a human donor in good health.

The chain has TRBV19 and TRBJ2-1, with 10 bases identical to TRBD2. Looked up from germline, CDR1 is LNHDA and CDR2 is SQIVND (reference sequence). Losses at the gene ends were 3 bases for V and 6 bases for J; bases not matched to a gene: 8. The CDR3 consists of 16 residues. The CDR3 bases are TGTGCCAGTAGTATGTTCCTAGCGGGAGCTTCCAATGAGCAGTTCTTC. It specifies CASSMFLAGASNEQFF.

The sample holds one count of this clone. V gene TRBV2 combines with J gene TRBJ2-3, with 15 bases lining up with TRBD2. Germline trimming cut 5 bases from V and 2 bases from J; bases unmatched to any gene: 8. The germline V gene encodes CDR1 SNHLY and CDR2 FYNNEI. The CDR3 consists of 18 residues. The CDR3, as DNA: TGTGCCAGCAGTTCGAGGACTAGCGGGGGGGCCTACACAGATACGCAGTATTTT. Translation gives CASSSRTSGGAYTDTQYF.

This chain connects TRBV15 to TRBJ1-5; 11 nucleotides match TRBD1. The J segment lost 4 bases and the V segment lost 4 bases, leaving 6 bases of the junction unmatched. Germline CDR1 reads LNHNV; CDR2 reads YYDKDF (reference sequence). The CDR3 extends over 16 amino acids. CDR3 amino acids: CATSKGQGAFNQPQHF. The DNA of the CDR3 is TGTGCCACCAGCAAAGGACAGGGGGCCTTTAATCAGCCCCAGCATTTT. The whole variable domain, filled in from reference TRBV15 and TRBJ1-5, reads DAMVIQNPRYQVTQFGKPVTLSCSQTLNHNVMYWYQQKSSQAPKLLFHYYDKDFNNEADTPDNFQSRRPNTSFCFLDIRSPGLGDTAMYLCATSKGQGAFNQPQHFGDGTRLSIL.

This clone was detected a few times. The identical CDR3 is also encoded by other nucleotide sequences in the sample. The CDR3 bases are TGTGCCAGCAGCGTAGGGGGAGACTATGGCTACACCTTC. It encodes CASSVGGDYGYTF. The rearrangement uses TRBV9 and TRBJ1-2; no reliable D call. Trimming cost V 0 bases and J 3 bases, with 6 bases left between them. Per germline, CDR1 SGDLS and CDR2 YYNGEE. The CDR3 runs 13 residues.

V is TRBV18 and J is TRBJ2-3; a possible D gene is TRBD1 (5 bases). Trimming pared 3 bases from V and 2 bases from J, leaving 12 bases between. The CDR3 length is 15 residues. CDR1 KGHSH and CDR2 LQKENI come from the germline V gene. CDR3 bases: TGTGCCAGCTCACCCGACAGAGCCTTCACAGATACGCAGTATTTT. Translation gives CASSPDRAFTDTQYF.

V and J are TRBV28 and TRBJ1-5; 10 positions agree with TRBD1. J was trimmed by 0 bases and V by 11 bases; bases with no gene match: 10. The germline CDR1 and CDR2 sequences are MDHEN and SYDVKM. The CDR3 runs 16 residues. In nucleotides, the CDR3 is TGTGCCGCCAGGGACAGGGGTGTCAATAGCAATCAGCCCCAGCATTTT. This codes for CAARDRGVNSNQPQHF.

This chain uses TRBV13 with TRBJ2-3; 8 bases line up with TRBD2. The trim removed 6 bases at V and 6 bases at J, leaving 11 bases unmatched. The CDR3 covers 15 residues. Germline CDR1 PRHDT, CDR2 FYEKMQ (reference sequence). The CDR3 reads CASSPTAGERDTQYF. The CDR3 region has the DNA TGTGCCAGCAGTCCAACAGCGGGAGAAAGGGATACGCAGTATTTT.

The chain combines TRBV19 with TRBJ2-1; 7 positions match TRBD2. This CDR3 has 15 residues. V was pared by 4 bases and J by 7 bases, with 10 bases of the junction left unmatched. Germline lookup yields CDR1 LNHDA and CDR2 SQIVND (reference sequence). CDR3 sequence reads: CASSTEGGFYNEQFF. The CDR3 nucleotides are TGTGCCAGTAGTACGGAGGGAGGGTTTTATAATGAGCAGTTCTTC.

V is TRBV9 and J is TRBJ1-1, with D possibly TRBD1 on 6 matching bases. V lost 3 bases and J 5 bases, leaving 8 bases between the germline ends. Germline lookup yields CDR1 SGDLS and CDR2 YYNGEE. The CDR3 consists of 12 residues. CDR3 nucleotides: TGTGCCAGCAGCGGCCAGGGGACTGAAGCTTTCTTT. Encoded protein: CASSGQGTEAFF.

The chain joins TRBV10-3 to TRBJ2-7; D may be TRBD1 (6 bases). The germline CDR1 and CDR2 sequences are ENHRY and SYGVKD. This CDR3 spans 12 amino acids. V gave up 6 bases and J gave up 8 bases, with 14 bases separating them. This CDR3 reads CAIRGTSDQQYF. The CDR3 DNA sequence: TGTGCCATCAGAGGGACATCAGACCAGCAGTACTTC.

The chain uses TRBV2 and TRBJ2-7; D gene uncertain. CDR1 and CDR2 from the germline V gene are SNHLY and FYNNEI. The CDR3 is made up of 14 amino acids. V was shortened by 0 bases and J by 6 bases, with 12 bases between the two germline ends. The CDR3 sequence: CASSEALGIGEQYF. The DNA of the CDR3 is TGTGCCAGCAGTGAAGCGCTAGGAATCGGCGAGCAGTACTTC.

This chain uses TRBV5-4 with TRBJ2-1; D perhaps matches TRBD1 (6 bases). The V end was cut by 4 bases, the J end by 1 base, with 12 bases between. This CDR3 contains 15 residues. Germline values: CDR1 SGHNT, CDR2 YYREEE (reference sequence). CDR3 protein: CASSTNRASYNEQFF. The CDR3 nucleotides read TGTGCCAGCAGCACTAACAGGGCGTCCTACAATGAGCAGTTCTTC.

CDR3 sequence reads: CASSRDRGRYEQYF. DNA for the CDR3: TGTGCCAGCAGCCGTGACAGGGGAAGATACGAGCAGTACTTC. V gene TRBV5-6 combines with J gene TRBJ2-7; 8 bases align to TRBD1. Germline CDR1 reads SGHDT; CDR2 reads YYEEEE. J gave up 4 bases and V 4 bases, and 7 bases lay outside the gene matches. This CDR3 spans 14 amino acids.

In its sample, this clone was seen a few times. V is TRBV14 and J is TRBJ1-1; possible D gene TRBD1, 5 bases. Germline lookup yields CDR1 SGHDN and CDR2 FVKESK. This CDR3 is 16 amino acids long. V shed 1 base and J shed 6 bases, with 18 bases lying between them. Written as DNA, the CDR3 is TGTGCCAGCAGCCAAGTAATGGACACCTTAAACTCTGAAGCTTTCTTT. Translated: CASSQVMDTLNSEAFF.

The chain employs TRBV9 and TRBJ2-1; 8 nucleotides match TRBD1. Germline lookup yields CDR1 SGDLS and CDR2 YYNGEE. The J segment lost 6 bases and the V segment lost 0 bases, leaving 14 bases of the junction unmatched. The CDR3 sequence is 18 residues long. In DNA form, the CDR3 reads TGTGCCAGCAGCGTAGGGACGACAGGGGAAGTTCACGGCAATGAGCAGTTCTTC. Translated: CASSVGTTGEVHGNEQFF.

This sequence joins TRBV11-2 and TRBJ1-1; tentatively, D is TRBD1 (5 bases). Trimming cost V 5 bases and J 1 base, with 11 bases left between them. CDR3 length equals 14 residues. Per the germline V gene, CDR1 is SGHAT and CDR2 is FQNNGV. The CDR3 loop is CASSRLDRNTEAFF. The CDR3 coding sequence is TGTGCCAGCAGCCGACTTGACAGGAACACTGAAGCTTTCTTT.

The J gene is TRBJ2-3, the V gene TRBV4-3, with D perhaps matching TRBD2 (5 bases). This CDR3 comprises 15 residues. CDR1 and CDR2 from the germline V gene are LGHNA and YSLEER. V was shortened by 2 bases and J by 3 bases, with 12 bases between the two germline ends. The CDR3: CASSQNLAGTDTQYF. In DNA, the CDR3 is TGCGCCAGCAGCCAAAACCTAGCTGGAACAGATACGCAGTATTTT.

Only a few counts were recorded for this clone. This rearrangement joins TRBV29-1 to TRBJ1-5; a weak D match, TRBD1 (6 bases). V gave up 6 bases and J gave up 0 bases, with 12 bases separating them. In germline, CDR1 is SQVTM, CDR2 ANQGSEA. The CDR3 length is 14 residues. Written as DNA, the CDR3 is TGCAGCGTCATATCAGGGGCTAGCAATCAGCCCCAGCATTTT. Encoded protein: CSVISGASNQPQHF.

The chain couples TRBV7-6 to TRBJ1-1; 7 nucleotides line up with TRBD1. This CDR3 comprises 15 residues. Germline V CDR1 and CDR2: SGHVS, FNYEAQ. Trimming took 5 bases from V and 0 from J; bases not matched to a gene: 6. CDR3: CASSPRQGMNTEAFF. DNA of the CDR3: TGTGCCAGCAGCCCGAGACAGGGCATGAACACTGAAGCTTTCTTT.

The genes are TRBV28 and TRBJ2-7, with unresolved D. The CDR3 spans 15 residues. The germline CDR1 and CDR2 sequences are MDHEN and SYDVKM. The V gene lost 1 base and the J gene lost 2 bases, with 12 bases spanning the gap. The CDR3 sequence: CASSLYSGSTYEQYF. The CDR3 coding sequence is TGTGCCAGCAGTTTATATTCAGGTTCCACCTACGAGCAGTACTTC.

The J gene is TRBJ1-4, the V gene TRBV7-2; the D is unclear. This CDR3 spans 15 amino acids. Germline V lookup: CDR1 SGHTA, CDR2 FQGNSA. The V gene lost 5 bases and the J gene lost 0 bases, with 10 bases spanning the gap. The CDR3 DNA follows: TGTGCCAGCAGCCCTGAGGTGGCAACTAATGAAAAACTGTTTTTT. This encodes CASSPEVATNEKLFF.

The chain links TRBV7-6 to TRBJ1-2; TRBD1 matches at 8 bases. The CDR3 spans 16 residues. Trimming removed 0 bases from V and 0 bases from J; junction bases left unmatched: 3. Germline-derived CDR1 and CDR2 are SGHVS and FNYEAQ. The CDR3, as DNA: TGTGCCAGCAGCTTAGCCGGACAGGGTGCTAACTATGGCTACACCTTC. Translated: CASSLAGQGANYGYTF.

The rearrangement joins TRBV9 to TRBJ2-1; 9 nucleotides line up with TRBD2. This CDR3 is built from 11 residues. V was pared by 8 bases and J by 12 bases, with 6 bases of the junction left unmatched. Germline values: CDR1 SGDLS, CDR2 YYNGEE. The CDR3 coding sequence is TGTGCCAGTTCTAGCGGGAATCGGCAGTTCTTC. The encoded protein is CASSSGNRQFF.

The chain uses TRBV7-2 and TRBJ2-1; possibly TRBD2 for D (6 bases). V was trimmed by 5 bases and J by 16 bases, leaving 15 bases between them. Germline V CDR1 and CDR2: SGHTA, FQGNSA. The CDR3 has 11 residues. The CDR3 nucleotides read TGTGCCAGCAGCCCCGGGACTGATCTCTTCTTC. Its translation is CASSPGTDLFF.

This clone came up once. V gene TRBV4-1 combines with J gene TRBJ2-5; 7 bases match TRBD1. This CDR3 contains 16 residues. The germline gives CDR1 MGHRA, CDR2 YSYEKL. The V and J ends lost 4 bases and 5 bases, in that order; junction bases with no gene match: 13. CDR3 in amino acids: CASSRSRQGDLETQYF. For the CDR3, the DNA is TGCGCCAGCAGCCGGTCTCGACAGGGAGATTTGGAGACCCAGTACTTC.

The rearrangement links TRBV4-1 to TRBJ1-4; 7 bases match TRBD1. Unmatched junction bases numbered 5, after V lost 4 bases and J lost 6 bases. Germline V gives CDR1 MGHRA, CDR2 YSYEKL. This CDR3 has 14 residues. CDR3 sequence: CASSLQGQDEKLFF. The DNA for the CDR3 is TGCGCCAGCAGCCTACAGGGGCAGGATGAAAAACTGTTTTTT.

The chain uses TRBV7-9 and TRBJ1-5; D is perhaps TRBD1 (6 bases). CDR1 and CDR2 from the germline V gene are SEHNR and FQNEAQ (reference sequence). This CDR3 spans 16 amino acids. Trimming took 5 bases from V and 5 from J, leaving 19 bases between them. This chain's CDR3 is CASSRGPGTSHQPQHF. The CDR3 DNA sequence: TGTGCCAGCAGCCGGGGCCCCGGGACATCCCATCAGCCCCAGCATTTT.

The chain links TRBV25-1 to TRBJ1-1, with unresolved D. Germline loops: CDR1 MGHDK, CDR2 SYGVNS. V was shortened by 1 base and J by 8 bases, with 11 bases between the two germline ends. The CDR3 is 13 amino acids. The DNA for the CDR3 is TGTGCCAGCAGTGAATCGTGGGCACCGGAAGCTTTCTTT. It encodes CASSESWAPEAFF.

This clone was counted only a few times. The J gene is TRBJ1-1, the V gene TRBV6-1; unclear D gene. The CDR3 has 13 amino acids. Germline V gene data show CDR1 as MNHNS and CDR2 as SASEGT. V lost 5 bases and J lost 4, with 11 bases in between. The chain's CDR3 is CASSRLLTTEAFF. In nucleotides, the CDR3 is TGTGCCAGCAGTAGACTTTTAACCACTGAAGCTTTCTTT.